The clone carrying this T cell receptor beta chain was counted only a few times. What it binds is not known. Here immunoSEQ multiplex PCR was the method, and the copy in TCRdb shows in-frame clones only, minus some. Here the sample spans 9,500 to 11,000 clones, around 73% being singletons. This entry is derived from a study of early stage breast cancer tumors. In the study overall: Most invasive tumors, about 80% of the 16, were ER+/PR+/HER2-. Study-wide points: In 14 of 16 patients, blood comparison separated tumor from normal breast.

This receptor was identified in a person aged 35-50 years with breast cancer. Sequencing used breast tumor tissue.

In DNA form, the CDR3 reads TGTGCCTGGAGTGTAGGGAACACCGGGGAGCTGTTTTTT. Amino acid sequence: CAWSVGNTGELFF. The chain carries TRBV30 and TRBJ2-2; D is unresolved. Germline V gene lookup returns CDR1 GTSNPN and CDR2 SVGIG (reference sequence). V lost 0 bases to trimming and J lost 1 base, with 3 bases between them. The CDR3 runs to 13 residues.